Shown below are 21 T cell receptor beta chains from a single sample sequenced in a study of T cells after yellow fever vaccination. Each CDR3 protein gets one entry after TCRdb re-called the 5' RACE reads with MiXCR. This sample has about 220,000 distinct CDR3 sequences; approximately 3% occur once, and the top ten carry around 3%. Specimen: CD4+ T cells sorted from PBMCs, collected 10 days after the yellow fever booster vaccination. Receptor source: a man aged 18 to 29 who received the YFV17D yellow fever vaccine.

This chain links TRBV18 with TRBJ1-2; no clear D gene. This CDR3 spans 13 amino acids. In germline, CDR1 is KGHSH, CDR2 LQKENI. The V gene lost 6 bases and the J gene lost 6 bases, with 14 bases spanning the gap. In nucleotides, the CDR3 is TGTGCCAGCTCGTTCCGGGAGGAAGATGGCTACACCTTC. As protein: CASSFREEDGYTF.

This clonotype was counted ten times or more. J is TRBJ1-6 and V is TRBV2; a weak D match, TRBD1 (6 bases). The CDR3 sequence is 12 residues long. With 7 bases removed from V and 12 bases from J, the gap between germline ends came to 13 bases. Germline V gene sequence: CDR1 SNHLY, CDR2 FYNNEI. Here the CDR3 reads CASITTGLPLHF. The CDR3 DNA sequence: TGTGCCAGCATTACGACAGGCTTACCCCTCCACTTT.

This clonotype has a handful of counts. This sequence joins TRBV6-2 or TRBV6-3 and TRBJ1-1, with D possibly TRBD1 on 5 matching bases. The germline gives CDR1 MNHEY, CDR2 SVGEGT. The CDR3 has 16 residues. V was trimmed by 5 bases and J by 4 bases, leaving 20 bases between them. Here the CDR3 DNA reads TGTGCCAGCAGTGGGGGGGATCGAGTCCCCGGCACTGAAGCTTTCTTT. Translated: CASSGGDRVPGTEAFF.

This clonotype was counted ten times or more. The rearrangement joins TRBV9 to TRBJ2-5, with D unresolved. Germline-derived CDR1 and CDR2 are SGDLS and YYNGEE. V was cut by 0 bases and J by 1 base, with 7 bases left in between. The CDR3 is 14 residues long. CDR3 sequence (DNA): TGTGCCAGCAGCGTAGGTCGGAGCCAAGAGACCCAGTACTTC. Its protein is CASSVGRSQETQYF.

This clonotype was found many times. The chain combines TRBV2 with TRBJ2-2; 7 bases are shared with TRBD1. The CDR3 totals 13 residues. V shed 5 bases and J 5 bases; nucleotides not matched to a gene: 2. Germline V lookup: CDR1 SNHLY, CDR2 FYNNEI. DNA of the CDR3: TGTGCCAGCAGTCGACAGGGTACCGGGGAGCTGTTTTTT. Protein: CASSRQGTGELFF.

This clonotype appeared a few times. The chain joins TRBV3-1 to TRBJ1-1; D is perhaps TRBD1 (6 bases). The germline gives CDR1 LGHDT, CDR2 YNNKEL (reference sequence). There are 16 residues in the CDR3. V lost 1 base and J lost 0, with 12 bases in between. DNA of the CDR3: TGTGCCAGCAGCCAAGGGGGGGGCCCGATGAACACTGAAGCTTTCTTT. Its protein is CASSQGGGPMNTEAFF.

This clonotype was counted only a few times. CDR3 amino acids: CASSLDRTEGYTF. Written as DNA, the CDR3 is TGTGCCAGCAGCTTAGACAGGACTGAGGGCTACACCTTC. The gene calls are TRBV7-2 and TRBJ1-2; D may be TRBD1 (5 bases). This CDR3 is 13 amino acids long. The germline V gene has CDR1 SGHTA and CDR2 FQGNSA. The germline V and J ends were trimmed by 1 base and 8 bases, with 11 bases remaining between them.

At least ten counts were recorded for this clonotype. V usage is TRBV5-1 and J usage is TRBJ2-7; possibly TRBD1 for D (6 bases). The CDR3 has 15 residues. V lost 1 base and J lost 5, with 16 bases in between. Germline CDR1 SGHRS, CDR2 YFSETQ. The CDR3 sequence: CASSLRWGQSDEQYF. In DNA, the CDR3 is TGCGCCAGCAGCTTGAGATGGGGACAATCAGACGAGCAGTACTTC.

In its sample, this clonotype was seen a few times. V is TRBV11-2 and J is TRBJ1-1; D remains ambiguous. Germline V lookup: CDR1 SGHAT, CDR2 FQNNGV. The CDR3 contains 17 residues. With 5 bases removed from V and 4 bases from J, the gap between germline ends came to 23 bases. CDR3 DNA sequence: TGTGCCAGCAGCGCACGTTCAGATCGAGGGATGGGCACTGAAGCTTTCTTT. This codes for CASSARSDRGMGTEAFF.

This clonotype occurred many times. The rearrangement joins TRBV5-1 to TRBJ2-5, with TRBD2 as a possible D gene (5 bases). V lost 0 bases and J lost 1, with 16 bases in between. Germline assignment: CDR1 SGHRS and CDR2 YFSETQ. The CDR3 runs to 17 residues. In nucleotides, the CDR3 is TGCGCCAGCAGCTTGGCCACGTTGAGCGGAGCCCAAGAGACCCAGTACTTC. This encodes CASSLATLSGAQETQYF.

The chain recombines TRBV7-8 with TRBJ2-4; TRBD2 agrees at 10 bases. Germline V gene sequence: CDR1 SGHVS, CDR2 FQNEAQ. V lost 7 bases, J lost 6 bases, and 12 bases stayed unmatched. The CDR3 has 16 residues. The CDR3 sequence: CASTPLSGGGLNIQYF. The DNA of the CDR3 is TGTGCCAGCACCCCATTAAGCGGGGGGGGTCTAAACATTCAGTACTTC.

This clonotype was found many times. The rearrangement uses TRBV10-3 and TRBJ2-6; no firm D call. Germline V gene lookup returns CDR1 ENHRY and CDR2 SYGVKD. CDR3 length equals 15 residues. Trimming removed 10 bases at V and 1 base at J, with 14 bases between. Written as DNA, the CDR3 is TGTGCCAGCAGACCACAGTTGTCTGGGGCCAACGTCCTGACTTTC. It yields the protein CASRPQLSGANVLTF.

This clonotype was detected many times. The chain employs TRBV7-2 and TRBJ2-7; D is unclear. CDR1 and CDR2 from the germline V gene are SGHTA and FQGNSA. The CDR3 covers 14 residues. V dropped 5 bases and J dropped 2 bases, with 13 bases sitting between them. Written as DNA, the CDR3 is TGTGCCAGCAGCCAATCTACTGCGCCCTACGAGCAGTACTTC. This gives the protein CASSQSTAPYEQYF.

The V and J genes are TRBV5-6 and TRBJ2-6; perhaps D is TRBD1 or TRBD2 (6 bases each). Trimming pared 3 bases from V and 1 base from J, leaving 14 bases between. CDR3 size: 17 residues. Germline loops: CDR1 SGHDT, CDR2 YYEEEE. The CDR3 nucleotides are TGTGCCAGCAGCTCGGATCCGGGGGCGTCTGGGGCCAACGTCCTGACTTTC. Its protein product is CASSSDPGASGANVLTF.

The gene calls are TRBV3-1 and TRBJ2-2, with 8 bases identical to TRBD1. V lost 4 bases, J lost 3 bases, and 4 bases stayed unmatched. Germline V gives CDR1 LGHDT, CDR2 YNNKEL (reference sequence). This CDR3 contains 15 residues. The CDR3 is CASSRTGFHTGELFF. CDR3 DNA: TGTGCCAGCAGCCGGACAGGGTTTCACACCGGGGAGCTGTTTTTT.

The genes are TRBV6-5 and TRBJ2-3, with D perhaps TRBD1 or TRBD2 (7 bases each). This CDR3 is 15 amino acids long. Germline assignment: CDR1 MNHEY and CDR2 SVGAGI. V was cut by 5 bases and J by 6 bases, with 18 bases left in between. CDR3 in amino acids: CASSTPHRGGDTQYF. CDR3 coding DNA: TGTGCCAGCAGTACACCCCACAGGGGAGGGGATACGCAGTATTTT.

The J gene is TRBJ2-3, the V gene TRBV9; TRBD1 agrees at 7 bases. V lost 4 bases to trimming and J lost 1 base; unmatched junction nucleotides: 6. Germline CDR1 is SGDLS and CDR2 is YYNGEE. The CDR3 spans 15 residues. In DNA, the CDR3 is TGTGCCAGCAGCATACAGGGGTATGGCACAGATACGCAGTATTTT. Its translation: CASSIQGYGTDTQYF.

This clonotype was seen ten or more times. The germline gene is not matched at one end of the junction; a read error may be the cause. The rearrangement uses TRBV11-2 and TRBJ2-1, with unresolved D. CDR3 length equals 17 residues. Germline V gene lookup returns CDR1 SGHAT and CDR2 FQNNGV. The CDR3 reads CASSSYPPVPSTLSRLF. The CDR3 DNA follows: TGTGCCAGCAGCTCCTATCCCCCGGTCCCGTCAACCCTTTCCAGGCTCTTC.

This clonotype occurred a few times. This chain joins TRBV6-6 and TRBJ1-3; unclear D gene. Per the germline V gene, CDR1 is MNHNY and CDR2 is SVGAGI (reference sequence). Trimming cost V 7 bases and J 0 bases, with 19 bases left between them. This CDR3 contains 17 residues. Written as DNA, the CDR3 is TGTGCCAGCAACCCCCGGCTGAGGGCTCTCTCTGGAAACACCATATATTTT. Protein sequence: CASNPRLRALSGNTIYF.

Ten or more counts support this clonotype. The V gene is TRBV7-8, the J gene TRBJ2-2; D call uncertain. The V gene lost 3 bases and the J gene lost 4 bases, with 12 bases spanning the gap. CDR3 length: 15 amino acids. Looked up from germline, CDR1 is SGHVS and CDR2 is FQNEAQ. CDR3 in amino acids: CASSLSFSGTGELFF. CDR3 bases: TGTGCCAGCAGCTTGAGCTTCTCGGGCACCGGGGAGCTGTTTTTT.

This clonotype was seen more than once but under ten times. The chain joins TRBV12-3 or TRBV12-4 to TRBJ1-5; D is unresolved. Deletions cut 7 bases from V and 5 bases from J, with 9 bases between. The CDR3 is made up of 12 amino acids. CDR3 DNA sequence: TGTGCCAGCACTCGGGAAGATCAGCCCCAGCATTTT. It encodes CASTREDQPQHF.